The present TCR beta chain was sequenced within a study of read filtering for tumor transcriptome and immune sequencing. This clonotype came up many times. This library used about 400 ng RNA and molecular barcoded adaptors spanning alpha/delta and beta/gamma chains. A single record per CDR3 protein comes from TCRdb applying MiXCR to the reads. The table includes fewer than 100,000 distinct CDR3 sequences, roughly an eighth detected once. The CDR3 length is 16 residues. Germline V gene sequence: CDR1 SNHLY, CDR2 FYNNEI. V was pared by 3 bases and J by 0 bases, with 12 bases between. The sequence came from a donor aged 40 or older with multiple myeloma. The rearrangement joins TRBV2 to TRBJ2-4; D remains ambiguous. The sequenced sample consisted of a population of CD138-negative cells sorted from bone marrow. CDR3 bases: TGTGCCAGCAGTGACGACCCACCTGGAGCCAAAAACATTCAGTACTTC. This codes for CASSDDPPGAKNIQYF.